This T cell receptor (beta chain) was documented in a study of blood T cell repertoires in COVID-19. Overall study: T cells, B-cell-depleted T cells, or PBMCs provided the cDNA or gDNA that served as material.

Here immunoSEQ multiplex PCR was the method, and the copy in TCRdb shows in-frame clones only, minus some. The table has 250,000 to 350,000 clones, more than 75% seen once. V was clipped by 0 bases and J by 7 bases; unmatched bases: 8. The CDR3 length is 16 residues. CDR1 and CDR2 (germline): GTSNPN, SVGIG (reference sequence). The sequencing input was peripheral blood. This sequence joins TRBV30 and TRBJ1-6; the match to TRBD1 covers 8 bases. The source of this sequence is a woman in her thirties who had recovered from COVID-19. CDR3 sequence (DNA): TGTGCCTGGAGTGTAAGGCGGACAGGGTGGAATTCACCCCTCCACTTT. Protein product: CAWSVRRTGWNSPLHF.